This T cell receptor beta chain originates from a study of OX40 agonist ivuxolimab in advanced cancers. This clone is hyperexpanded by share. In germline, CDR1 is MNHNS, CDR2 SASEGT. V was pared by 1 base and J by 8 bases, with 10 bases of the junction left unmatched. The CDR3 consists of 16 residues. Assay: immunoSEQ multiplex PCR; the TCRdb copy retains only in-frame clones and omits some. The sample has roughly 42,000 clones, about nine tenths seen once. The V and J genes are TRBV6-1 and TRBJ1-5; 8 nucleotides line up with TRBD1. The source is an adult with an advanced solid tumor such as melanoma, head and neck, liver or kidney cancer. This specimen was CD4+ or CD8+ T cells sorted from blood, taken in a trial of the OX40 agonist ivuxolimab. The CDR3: CASSEEVGQGGEPQHF. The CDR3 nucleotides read TGTGCCAGCAGTGAAGAGGTCGGACAGGGTGGCGAGCCCCAGCATTTT.